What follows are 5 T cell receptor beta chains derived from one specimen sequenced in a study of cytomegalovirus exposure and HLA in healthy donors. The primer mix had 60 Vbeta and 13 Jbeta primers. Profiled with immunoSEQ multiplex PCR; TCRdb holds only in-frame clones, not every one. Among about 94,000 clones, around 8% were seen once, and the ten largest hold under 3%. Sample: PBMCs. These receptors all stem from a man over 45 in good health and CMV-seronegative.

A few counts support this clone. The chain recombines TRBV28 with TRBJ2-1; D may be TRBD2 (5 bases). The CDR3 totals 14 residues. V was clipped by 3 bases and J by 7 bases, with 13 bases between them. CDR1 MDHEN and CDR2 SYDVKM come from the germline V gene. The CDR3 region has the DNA TGTGCCAGCAGTTTCCGACTAATTTTAAATGAGCAGTTCTTC. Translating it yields CASSFRLILNEQFF.

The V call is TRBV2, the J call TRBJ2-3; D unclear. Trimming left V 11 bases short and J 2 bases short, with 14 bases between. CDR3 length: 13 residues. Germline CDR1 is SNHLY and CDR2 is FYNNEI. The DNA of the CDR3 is TGTGCCGAAAAACGGAGCTTCACAGATACGCAGTATTTT. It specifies CAEKRSFTDTQYF.

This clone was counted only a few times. This CDR3 reads CASSRLPGTNYGYTF. Here the CDR3 DNA reads TGTGCCAGCAGTCGACTTCCGGGTACTAACTATGGCTACACCTTC. The chain carries TRBV27 and TRBJ1-2; D not certain. Germline CDR1 MNHEY, CDR2 SMNVEV (reference sequence). Between the trimmed V and J ends, which lost 5 bases and 0 bases, there was a span of 13 bases. CDR3 size: 15 residues.

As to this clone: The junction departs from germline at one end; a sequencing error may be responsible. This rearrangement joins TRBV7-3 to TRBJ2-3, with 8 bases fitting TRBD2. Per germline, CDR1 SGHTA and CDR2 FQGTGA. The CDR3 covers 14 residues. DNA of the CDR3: TGTGCCAGCAGCATAACCGGGACGGGGGGGACGCAGTATTTT. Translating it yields CASSITGTGGTQYF. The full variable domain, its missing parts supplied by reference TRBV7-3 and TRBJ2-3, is GAGVSQTPSNKVTEKGKYVELRCDPISGHTALYWYRQSLGQGPEFLIYFQGTGAADDSGLPNDRFFAVRPEGSVSTLKIQRTERGDSAVYLCASSITGTGGTQYFGPGTRLTVL.

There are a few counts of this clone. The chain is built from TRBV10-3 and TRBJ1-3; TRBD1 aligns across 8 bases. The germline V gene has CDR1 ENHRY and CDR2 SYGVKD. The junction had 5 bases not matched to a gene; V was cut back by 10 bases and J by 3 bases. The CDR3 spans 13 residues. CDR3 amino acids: CATAGGGGNTIYF. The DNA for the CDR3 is TGTGCCACCGCAGGGGGCGGTGGAAACACCATATATTTT.